Below, one T cell receptor beta chain is given with its context. What it recognizes is unknown. The sample contains more than one DNA sequence encoding this CDR3. Using immunoSEQ multiplex PCR, the repertoire was profiled, and TCRdb retains in-frame clones only, with some absent. The sample contains some 2.3 million clones, approximately 93% of which appear only once. These data originate in a study of shared clonotypes between healthy human individuals. The ends were cut back, 3 bases at V and 3 bases at J, with 8 bases in the middle. The CDR3 is made up of 13 amino acids. Germline V gene sequence: CDR1 KGHSH, CDR2 LQKENI. General observations from the study: Sequencing of the sorted subsets was shown by rarefaction to be incomplete despite large depth. Clonotype sharing levels among donors were expected to vary with sequencing depth.

Specimen: naive CD4+ T cells from PBMCs. Specified subset: CD45RA+ positively selected. This receptor was taken from a man aged 18 to 30 in good health. Some clones in this sample may be carry-over from other donors' samples. The rearrangement uses TRBV18 and TRBJ1-2; no reliable D call. The CDR3 nucleotides are TGTGCCAGCTCACCGACCGGGGACTATGGCTACACCTTC. Translation: CASSPTGDYGYTF. The entire variable domain, with the rest obtained from reference TRBV18 and TRBJ1-2, is as follows: NAGVMQNPRHLVRRRGQEARLRCSPMKGHSHVYWYRQLPEEGLKFMVYLQKENIIDESGMPKERFSAEFPKEGPSILRIQQVVRGDSAAYFCASSPTGDYGYTFGSGTRLTVV.